The next 27 T cell receptor beta chains were all read from a single sample in a study of cytomegalovirus exposure and HLA in healthy donors. The protocol was immunoSEQ multiplex PCR, while the TCRdb copy is restricted to in-frame clones and leaves out a portion. The sample records tens of thousands of clones, 96% being singletons. Material: PBMCs. The receptors derive from a woman aged 18 to 35 in good health and CMV-seronegative.

J is TRBJ2-2 and V is TRBV6-6, with D maybe TRBD2 (5 bases). Between the trimmed V and J ends, which lost 10 bases and 4 bases, there was a span of 16 bases. Germline V gene lookup returns CDR1 MNHNY and CDR2 SVGAGI (reference sequence). There are 14 residues in the CDR3. For the CDR3, the DNA is TGTGCCACCCGGGTAGGGAGTGGCACCGGGGAGCTGTTTTTT. Translating gives CATRVGSGTGELFF.

CDR3 bases: TGTGCCAGCAGCTCTCTCATTTCTCTAGCGGGAGTGGGAGGAGAGACCCAGTACTTC. Translation: CASSSLISLAGVGGETQYF. V gene TRBV7-9 combines with J gene TRBJ2-5; 10 nucleotides align to TRBD2. Per the germline V gene, CDR1 is SEHNR and CDR2 is FQNEAQ (reference sequence). The CDR3 has 19 amino acids. The trim removed 4 bases at V and 4 bases at J, leaving 18 bases unmatched.

J is TRBJ2-7 and V is TRBV10-1; possibly TRBD2 for D (5 bases). V lost 0 bases to trimming and J lost 3 bases, with 9 bases between them. This CDR3 region has 14 residues. From germline, CDR1 is WNHNN and CDR2 SYGVQD (reference sequence). For the CDR3, the DNA is TGCGCCAGCAGTGAGTCTCTAGCTGGCTACGAGCAGTACTTC. Protein sequence: CASSESLAGYEQYF.

The CDR3 region has the DNA TGCGCCAGCAGCCCCCCAGGGGCTAGCGGGGACAATGAGCAGTTCTTC. It translates to CASSPPGASGDNEQFF. The chain couples TRBV5-1 to TRBJ2-1; 9 positions agree with TRBD2. Trimming cost V 4 bases and J 5 bases; bases outside gene matches: 10. Germline V gene sequence: CDR1 SGHRS, CDR2 YFSETQ. This CDR3 comprises 16 residues. Full variable domain (remainder filled in from reference TRBV5-1 and TRBJ2-1): KAGVTQTPRYLIKTRGQQVTLSCSPISGHRSVSWYQQTPGQGLQFLFEYFSETQRNKGNFPGRFSGRQFSNSRSEMNVSTLELGDSALYLCASSPPGASGDNEQFFGPGTRLTVL.

This rearrangement joins TRBV6-5 to TRBJ2-2, with a tentative D call TRBD1 (5 bases). V was pared by 2 bases and J by 6 bases, with 7 bases between. Germline V gene lookup returns CDR1 MNHEY and CDR2 SVGAGI. CDR3 length: 13 amino acids. The CDR3 spells CASSYRGAGELFF. Here the CDR3 DNA reads TGTGCCAGCAGTTACAGGGGTGCCGGGGAGCTGTTTTTT.

The J gene is TRBJ1-1, the V gene TRBV4-1, with D unclear. This CDR3 spans 15 amino acids. Germline loops: CDR1 MGHRA, CDR2 YSYEKL. With 0 bases removed from V and 1 base from J, the gap between germline ends came to 9 bases. CDR3 residues: CASSQELISNTEAFF. The CDR3 region has the DNA TGCGCCAGCAGCCAAGAACTAATTTCGAACACTGAAGCTTTCTTT.

The chain recombines TRBV28 with TRBJ2-7, with 7 nucleotides matching TRBD2. The CDR3 totals 14 residues. The V segment lost 7 bases and the J segment 4 bases; nucleotides outside the gene matches: 10. Germline CDR1 MDHEN, CDR2 SYDVKM. The CDR3 sequence: CASKAGDYNYEQYF. CDR3 bases: TGTGCCAGCAAAGCTGGGGACTATAATTACGAGCAGTACTTC.

About this clone: One junction end disagrees with the germline gene, perhaps due to a read error. The gene calls are TRBV2 and TRBJ1-2, with D perhaps TRBD1 (5 bases). Germline lookup yields CDR1 SNHLY and CDR2 FYNNEI. CDR3 length equals 14 residues. The CDR3, as DNA: TGTGCCAGCAGTGAAGCGCTCCAAAGCAGGGATAACCCCTTC. It is translated as CASSEALQSRDNPF.

This chain uses TRBV6-5 with TRBJ2-7; 8 nucleotides line up with TRBD1. Germline V CDR1 and CDR2: MNHEY, SVGAGI. The junction had 1 base not matched to a gene; V was cut back by 1 base and J by 2 bases. The CDR3 has 14 amino acids. CDR3 protein: CASSYWDRPYEQYF. The CDR3, as DNA: TGTGCCAGCAGTTACTGGGACAGGCCCTACGAGCAGTACTTC.

V and J are TRBV27 and TRBJ1-1; TRBD1 matches at 10 bases. There are 15 residues in the CDR3. From germline, CDR1 is MNHEY and CDR2 SMNVEV (reference sequence). After removal of 5 bases from V and 4 bases from J, the junction contained 7 bases not matched to a gene. CDR3 sequence (DNA): TGTGCCAGCAGTCCGTCCGGGACAGGGGTCACTGAAGCTTTCTTT. Residues: CASSPSGTGVTEAFF.

The chain employs TRBV7-2 and TRBJ1-1; D is perhaps TRBD1 (5 bases). The germline V gene encodes CDR1 SGHTA and CDR2 FQGNSA. The germline V and J ends were trimmed by 3 bases and 10 bases, with 12 bases remaining between them. The CDR3 consists of 12 residues. CDR3 in amino acids: CASSLARGGAFF. The CDR3 nucleotides read TGTGCCAGCAGCTTGGCCCGGGGGGGAGCTTTCTTT.

The rearrangement uses TRBV6-1 and TRBJ2-6; tentatively, D is TRBD1 (6 bases). V was clipped by 0 bases and J by 1 base, with 10 bases between them. Germline V CDR1 and CDR2: MNHNS, SASEGT. CDR3 length equals 17 residues. This chain's CDR3 is CASSEAGRGSGANVLTF. The CDR3 coding sequence is TGTGCCAGCAGTGAAGCGGGCAGGGGTTCTGGGGCCAACGTCCTGACTTTC.

This chain joins TRBV2 and TRBJ2-3; 7 nucleotides line up with TRBD1. V shed 7 bases and J 1 base; nucleotides not matched to a gene: 11. Germline assignment: CDR1 SNHLY and CDR2 FYNNEI. The CDR3 contains 16 residues. CDR3 region: CASMFQGVVGTDTQYF. CDR3 in DNA: TGTGCCAGCATGTTCCAGGGGGTCGTCGGCACAGATACGCAGTATTTT.

The chain carries TRBV9 and TRBJ1-1, with D perhaps TRBD1 (6 bases). CDR1 SGDLS and CDR2 YYNGEE come from the germline V gene. Deletions cut 0 bases from V and 1 base from J, with 13 bases between. The CDR3 totals 16 residues. The CDR3: CASSVVSGQKNTEAFF. The CDR3 DNA follows: TGTGCCAGCAGCGTAGTGTCTGGACAGAAGAACACTGAAGCTTTCTTT.

This chain connects TRBV18 to TRBJ1-1; D not certain. The CDR3 runs 13 residues. V was cut by 8 bases and J by 1 base, with 11 bases left in between. Germline CDR1 KGHSH, CDR2 LQKENI. CDR3 nucleotide sequence: TGTGCCAGCCACCAAACAGAGAACACTGAAGCTTTCTTT. Translating gives CASHQTENTEAFF.

The V gene is TRBV27, the J gene TRBJ2-1; 9 bases align to TRBD2. Unmatched junction bases numbered 4, after V lost 1 base and J lost 3 bases. The germline gives CDR1 MNHEY, CDR2 SMNVEV (reference sequence). The length of the CDR3 is 16 residues. DNA for the CDR3: TGTGCCAGCAGTTTATTCCTTAGCGGGAGCTACAATGAGCAGTTCTTC. It encodes CASSLFLSGSYNEQFF.

The rearrangement uses TRBV18 and TRBJ2-1; 9 nucleotides line up with TRBD2. The V and J ends lost 0 bases and 5 bases, in that order; junction bases with no gene match: 2. The CDR3 sequence is 15 residues long. Germline values: CDR1 KGHSH, CDR2 LQKENI. The CDR3 sequence: CASSPPVAGDNEQFF. DNA of the CDR3: TGTGCCAGCTCACCACCGGTAGCGGGAGACAATGAGCAGTTCTTC.

This chain uses TRBV6-1 with TRBJ1-1; 7 bases are a match to TRBD1. The length of the CDR3 is 15 residues. V lost 4 bases to trimming and J lost 11 bases; unmatched junction nucleotides: 16. Germline-derived CDR1 and CDR2 are MNHNS and SASEGT. In nucleotides, the CDR3 is TGTGCCAGCAGTGGTTCTAGGGGGCGCGCGGGGTCGGCTTTCTTT. This codes for CASSGSRGRAGSAFF.

J is TRBJ1-5 and V is TRBV6-1, with 7 bases fitting TRBD1. The J segment lost 1 base and the V segment lost 1 base, leaving 4 bases of the junction unmatched. Germline assignment: CDR1 MNHNS and CDR2 SASEGT. This CDR3 is 16 amino acids long. DNA of the CDR3: TGTGCCAGCAGTGAAGGACAGGGTCTAAGCAATCAGCCCCAGCATTTT. Protein: CASSEGQGLSNQPQHF.

This clone has a handful of counts. The chain combines TRBV20-1 with TRBJ1-5, with 8 bases lining up with TRBD1. CDR3 length equals 11 residues. J lost 12 bases, V lost 4 bases, and 5 bases had no gene match. CDR1 and CDR2 (germline): DFQATT, SNEGSKA (reference sequence). The CDR3 bases are TGCAGTGCTACTCGGACAGGGTTCCAGCATTTT. It codes for CSATRTGFQHF.

V usage is TRBV9 and J usage is TRBJ2-7, with D possibly matching TRBD2 (6 bases). V was clipped by 0 bases and J by 5 bases, with 15 bases between them. The CDR3 length is 15 residues. Looked up from germline, CDR1 is SGDLS and CDR2 is YYNGEE. Here the CDR3 DNA reads TGTGCCAGCAGCGTAGGGATCGGGAGTACCCACGAGCAGTACTTC. As protein: CASSVGIGSTHEQYF. The full variable domain, completed using reference TRBV9 and TRBJ2-7, is DSGVTQTPKHLITATGQRVTLRCSPRSGDLSVYWYQQSLDQGLQFLIQYYNGEERAKGNILERFSAQQFPDLHSELNLSSLELGDSALYFCASSVGIGSTHEQYFGPGTRLTVT.

This chain joins TRBV4-1 and TRBJ2-4; 11 bases line up with TRBD2. CDR1 and CDR2 (germline): MGHRA, YSYEKL. Trimming cost V 4 bases and J 1 base; bases outside gene matches: 3. The CDR3 length is 16 residues. The CDR3 sequence: CASSLGTSGAKNIQYF. For the CDR3, the DNA is TGCGCCAGCAGCCTAGGGACTAGCGGTGCCAAAAACATTCAGTACTTC.

This chain joins TRBV7-9 and TRBJ1-1; D uncertain. The V gene lost 1 base and the J gene lost 1 base, with 10 bases spanning the gap. The germline V gene encodes CDR1 SEHNR and CDR2 FQNEAQ (reference sequence). CDR3 length: 15 residues. The chain's CDR3 is CASSLVEGWNTEAFF. CDR3 bases: TGTGCCAGCAGCTTAGTCGAGGGTTGGAACACTGAAGCTTTCTTT.

The chain has TRBV11-2 and TRBJ2-7; 8 positions agree with TRBD1. Trimming removed 6 bases from V and 7 bases from J; junction bases left unmatched: 11. There are 14 residues in the CDR3. The V gene's germline CDR1 is SGHAT and CDR2 FQNNGV. The CDR3 DNA reads TGTGCCAGCAGTCCAAGGACAGGGCCCGTAGAGCAGTACTTC. This gives the protein CASSPRTGPVEQYF.

This chain links TRBV28 with TRBJ2-3; 7 bases map to TRBD1. The CDR3 spans 15 residues. Germline loops: CDR1 MDHEN, CDR2 SYDVKM. With V trimmed by 6 bases and J by 0 bases, 6 bases remained unmatched. The CDR3 region is CASSTTGESTDTQYF. In DNA, the CDR3 is TGTGCCAGCAGCACCACAGGGGAAAGCACAGATACGCAGTATTTT.

The V gene is TRBV19, the J gene TRBJ1-4; no reliable D call. CDR1 LNHDA and CDR2 SQIVND come from the germline V gene (reference sequence). V gave up 9 bases and J gave up 7 bases, with 15 bases separating them. This CDR3 comprises 13 residues. In DNA, the CDR3 is TGTGCCAGCGTCGGCAGAGGAGGTGAAAAACTGTTTTTT. This translates into CASVGRGGEKLFF. The whole variable domain, remainder taken from reference TRBV19 and TRBJ1-4, is DGGITQSPKYLFRKEGQNVTLSCEQNLNHDAMYWYRQDPGQGLRLIYYSQIVNDFQKGDIAEGYSVSREKKESFPLTVTSAQKNPTAFYLCASVGRGGEKLFFGSGTQLSVL.

The chain combines TRBV28 with TRBJ2-1, with 10 bases aligning to TRBD1. CDR3 length equals 13 residues. V lost 8 bases, J lost 8 bases, and 6 bases stayed unmatched. The germline CDR1 and CDR2 sequences are MDHEN and SYDVKM. CDR3: CASLDRGPDEQFF. The CDR3 DNA reads as TGTGCCAGCCTAGACAGGGGGCCGGATGAGCAGTTCTTC.